Shown below are 20 T cell receptor beta chains from a single sample sequenced in a study of blood T cell repertoires in COVID-19. The data were produced by immunoSEQ multiplex PCR, yet TCRdb's version contains in-frame clones alone and is incomplete. Among some 180,000 clones listed, 65% to 85% were seen once. The sample taken for sequencing was PBMCs or T cells enriched from blood (not recorded which). The receptors were gathered from a woman in her thirties who had been exposed to COVID-19.

V and J are TRBV10-3 and TRBJ1-5; D gene uncertain. The CDR3 has 14 residues. Germline CDR1 is ENHRY and CDR2 is SYGVKD. V was clipped by 11 bases and J by 0 bases, with 14 bases between them. As DNA, the CDR3 is TGTGCCTCGTCGTGGGCAAATAGCAATCAGCCCCAGCATTTT. Its translation is CASSWANSNQPQHF.

V usage is TRBV27 and J usage is TRBJ1-1; 7 nucleotides align to TRBD1. Germline-derived CDR1 and CDR2 are MNHEY and SMNVEV (reference sequence). The length of the CDR3 is 14 residues. Trimming at V came to 3 bases and at J to 1 base, leaving 2 bases not matched to a gene. The CDR3 is CASSFQGGNTEAFF. CDR3 sequence (DNA): TGTGCCAGCAGTTTTCAGGGGGGGAACACTGAAGCTTTCTTT.

The rearrangement joins TRBV24-1 to TRBJ1-4; TRBD1 might be the D (5 bases). The CDR3 has 16 residues. The ends were cut back, 2 bases at V and 7 bases at J, with 16 bases in the middle. Per the germline V gene, CDR1 is KGHDR and CDR2 is SFDVKD. CDR3 nucleotides: TGTGCCACCAGTGATTATGCGGGGGTTCAGGGTGAAAAACTGTTTTTT. It encodes CATSDYAGVQGEKLFF.

This sequence joins TRBV9 and TRBJ1-3, with D tentatively TRBD1 (6 bases). Germline V gene data show CDR1 as SGDLS and CDR2 as YYNGEE. V lost 0 bases and J 7 bases, leaving 14 bases between the germline ends. This CDR3 contains 15 residues. The CDR3 nucleotides are TGTGCCAGCAGCGTAGGGGGACAACCGCGGAACACCATATATTTT. It codes for CASSVGGQPRNTIYF.

This clone was recorded a few times. The rearrangement uses TRBV11-1 and TRBJ2-7, with 10 bases matching TRBD2. Unmatched junction bases numbered 6, after V lost 2 bases and J lost 5 bases. Germline-derived CDR1 and CDR2 are SGHAT and FQDESV (reference sequence). This CDR3 has 15 residues. The CDR3 loop reads CASSLFLAGDHEQYF. The CDR3 bases are TGTGCCAGCAGCTTATTCCTAGCGGGGGACCACGAGCAGTACTTC.

This chain links TRBV3-1 (or the pseudogene TRBV3-2) with TRBJ2-3; 8 nucleotides match TRBD2. Germline V CDR1 and CDR2: LGHDT, YNNKEL (reference sequence). J lost 3 bases, V lost 3 bases, and 8 bases had no gene match. The CDR3 has 16 amino acids. CDR3: CASSHGLAGPTDTQYF. The CDR3 DNA reads as TGTGCCAGCAGCCACGGGCTAGCGGGCCCTACAGATACGCAGTATTTT.

The J gene is TRBJ1-2, the V gene TRBV5-4; tentative D call: TRBD1 (5 bases). The CDR3 consists of 15 residues. CDR1 is SGHNT, CDR2 YYREEE, per germline (reference sequence). V was pared by 1 base and J by 6 bases, with 16 bases between. CDR3 nucleotides: TGTGCCAGCAGCTTGAGGCAGGGCCCTGAGGATGGCTACACCTTC. It encodes CASSLRQGPEDGYTF.

The chain joins TRBV6-5 to TRBJ1-6; 8 bases line up with TRBD1. J lost 9 bases, V lost 7 bases, and 8 bases had no gene match. The CDR3 consists of 14 residues. Germline V gene lookup returns CDR1 MNHEY and CDR2 SVGAGI. Here the CDR3 reads CASMSVRGLSPLHF. The CDR3 DNA is TGTGCCAGCATGTCTGTCAGGGGGCTTTCACCCCTCCACTTT.

This chain joins TRBV19 and TRBJ2-1; 8 positions match TRBD2. The CDR3 contains 15 residues. J gave up 9 bases and V 2 bases, and 9 bases lay outside the gene matches. CDR1 is LNHDA and CDR2 is SQIVND in the germline V gene (reference sequence). CDR3 in DNA: TGTGCCAGTAGTATAACCAGCGGGGGCCGGGGTGAGCAGTTCTTC. This gives the protein CASSITSGGRGEQFF.

CDR3 DNA sequence: TGTGCCAGCAGTAGGGTGTCCGGGAGTCAGCCCCAGCATTTT. It specifies CASSRVSGSQPQHF. The chain couples TRBV2 to TRBJ1-5; unclear D gene. The V end was cut by 5 bases, the J end by 6 bases, with 14 bases between. The CDR3 runs 14 residues. Germline V gene sequence: CDR1 SNHLY, CDR2 FYNNEI.

V gene TRBV2 combines with J gene TRBJ1-1; 11 nucleotides agree with TRBD1. The CDR3 sequence is 17 residues long. The V gene end was trimmed by 2 bases and the J gene end by 4 bases; junction bases not matched to a gene: 9. CDR1 is SNHLY, CDR2 FYNNEI, per germline. CDR3 sequence: CASSERFIGQGATEAFF. The DNA of the CDR3 is TGTGCCAGCAGTGAACGGTTTATTGGACAGGGGGCCACTGAAGCTTTCTTT.

The V call is TRBV5-6, the J call TRBJ2-3; TRBD1 matches at 7 bases. The CDR3 length is 15 residues. Germline V gene sequence: CDR1 SGHDT, CDR2 YYEEEE. Losses at the gene ends were 3 bases for V and 4 bases for J; bases not matched to a gene: 8. Here the CDR3 reads CASSSRDGQADTQYF. For the CDR3, the DNA is TGTGCCAGCAGCTCACGCGACGGACAGGCAGATACGCAGTATTTT.

The chain recombines TRBV5-1 with TRBJ2-7, with 8 nucleotides matching TRBD2. This CDR3 region has 12 residues. V was clipped by 3 bases and J by 6 bases; unmatched bases: 2. The germline V gene has CDR1 SGHRS and CDR2 YFSETQ. The CDR3 reads CASSSAGGEQYF. In nucleotides, the CDR3 is TGCGCCAGCAGCTCCGCGGGGGGCGAGCAGTACTTC.

The chain carries TRBV3-1 (or the pseudogene TRBV3-2) and TRBJ2-2; TRBD1 agrees at 7 bases. This CDR3 spans 14 amino acids. Germline V gene sequence: CDR1 LGHDT, CDR2 YNNKEL (reference sequence). Germline trimming cut 6 bases from V and 6 bases from J; bases unmatched to any gene: 7. The CDR3 nucleotides read TGTGCCAGCAGGAATGCGCAGGGGGCCGGGGAGCTGTTTTTT. This gives the protein CASRNAQGAGELFF.

This chain joins TRBV24-1 and TRBJ2-7; weak D call: TRBD2 (5 bases). In germline, CDR1 is KGHDR, CDR2 SFDVKD. The CDR3 length is 14 residues. Trimming took 3 bases from V and 2 from J, leaving 10 bases between them. DNA for the CDR3: TGTGCCACCAGTGATCCGCGGGTCCCCTACGAGCAGTACTTC. It specifies CATSDPRVPYEQYF.

This chain connects TRBV2 to TRBJ2-3; D might be TRBD2 (5 bases). Germline-derived CDR1 and CDR2 are SNHLY and FYNNEI. This CDR3 is built from 15 residues. Trimming removed 1 base from V and 5 bases from J, with 13 bases in between. The CDR3, as DNA: TGTGCCAGCAGTGAAGTGGTAATAAGCGGAGATACGCAGTATTTT. It specifies CASSEVVISGDTQYF.

The chain links TRBV19 to TRBJ2-2; D ambiguous. Germline V gene sequence: CDR1 LNHDA, CDR2 SQIVND (reference sequence). Trimming pared 4 bases from V and 6 bases from J, leaving 3 bases between. The CDR3 has 11 residues. CDR3 region: CASSTAGELFF. The CDR3 nucleotides read TGTGCCAGTAGTACCGCCGGGGAGCTGTTTTTT.

This chain joins TRBV9 and TRBJ2-6; TRBD1 is a possible D gene (6 bases). V dropped 0 bases and J dropped 3 bases, with 13 bases sitting between them. The germline CDR1 and CDR2 sequences are SGDLS and YYNGEE. The CDR3 has 17 amino acids. The CDR3 DNA sequence: TGTGCCAGCAGCGTAGGAGGCAGGGGTTTTGGGGCCAACGTCCTGACTTTC. Protein sequence: CASSVGGRGFGANVLTF.

This clone was counted between two and nine times. The V gene is TRBV6-4, the J gene TRBJ2-1; the match to TRBD2 covers 13 bases. The CDR3 contains 15 residues. Germline CDR1 MRHNA, CDR2 SNTAGT. V lost 6 bases to trimming and J lost 8 bases; unmatched junction nucleotides: 7. The CDR3 protein is CASSPLAGGLYEQFF. The CDR3 DNA reads as TGTGCCAGCAGCCCACTAGCGGGGGGGCTTTATGAGCAGTTCTTC.

The chain's CDR3 is CASSLLEGKGTEAFF. DNA for the CDR3: TGTGCCAGCAGCTTACTGGAGGGGAAGGGCACTGAAGCTTTCTTT. V is TRBV7-9 and J is TRBJ1-1, with D possibly matching TRBD1 (5 bases). CDR3 length: 15 residues. Germline CDR1 reads SEHNR; CDR2 reads FQNEAQ (reference sequence). The V and J ends lost 2 bases and 4 bases respectively, with 14 bases between them.